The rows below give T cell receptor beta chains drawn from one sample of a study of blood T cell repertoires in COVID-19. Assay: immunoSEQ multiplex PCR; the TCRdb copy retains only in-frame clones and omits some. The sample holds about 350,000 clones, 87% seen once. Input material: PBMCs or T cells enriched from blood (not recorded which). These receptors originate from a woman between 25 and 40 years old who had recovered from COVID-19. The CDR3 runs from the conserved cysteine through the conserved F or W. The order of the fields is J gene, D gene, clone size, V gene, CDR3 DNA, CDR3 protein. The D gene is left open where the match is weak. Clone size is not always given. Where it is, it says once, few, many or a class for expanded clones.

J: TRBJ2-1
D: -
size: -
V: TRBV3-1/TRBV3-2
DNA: TGTGCCAGCAGCCATCTCGGCGGGGGCACCTACAATGAGCAGTTCTTC
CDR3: CASSHLGGGTYNEQFF

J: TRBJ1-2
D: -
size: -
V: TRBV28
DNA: TGTGCCAGCAGCGCGCTTGGGCAGGATGGCTACACCTTC
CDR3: CASSALGQDGYTF

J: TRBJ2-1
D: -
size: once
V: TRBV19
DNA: TGTGCCAGTACCCTTGCGGCGGGGGAGCAGTTCTTC
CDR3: CASTLAAGEQFF

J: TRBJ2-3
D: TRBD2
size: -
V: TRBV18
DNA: TGTGCCAGCTCTCGGACTAGCGGGGGTAGGGGCACAGATACGCAGTATTTT
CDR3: CASSRTSGGRGTDTQYF

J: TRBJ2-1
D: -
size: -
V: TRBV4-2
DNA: TGTGCCAGCAGCCAAGTACAGGGTCGAGACAATGAGCAGTTCTTC
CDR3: CASSQVQGRDNEQFF

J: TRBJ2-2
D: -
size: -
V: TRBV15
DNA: TGTGCCACCAGCAGAGGTCTGGCAGGGCCGAACACCGGGGAGCTGTTTTTT
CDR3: CATSRGLAGPNTGELFF

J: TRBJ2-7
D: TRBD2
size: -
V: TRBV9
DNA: TGTGCCAGCAGCGTAGCTGGGGCAGCGGGGCCTGACTACGAGCAGTACTTC
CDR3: CASSVAGAAGPDYEQYF

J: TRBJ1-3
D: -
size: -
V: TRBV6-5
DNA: TGTGCCAAGAGTGTGATTGGAAACACCATATATTTT
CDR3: CAKSVIGNTIYF

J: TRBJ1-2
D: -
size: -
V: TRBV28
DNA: TGTGCCAGCAGTTTGGGTGGGGGCGGAGCGCCTAACTATGGCTACACCTTC
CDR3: CASSLGGGGAPNYGYTF

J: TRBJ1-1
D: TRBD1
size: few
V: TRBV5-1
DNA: TGCGCCAGCAGCTTGGGACCCCGGGGGCAGGGGGAAGCCACTGAAGCTTTCTTT
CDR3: CASSLGPRGQGEATEAFF

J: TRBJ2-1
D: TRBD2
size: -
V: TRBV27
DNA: TGTGCCAGCAGTAATAGCGGGGGTTACAATGAGCAGTTCTTC
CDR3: CASSNSGGYNEQFF

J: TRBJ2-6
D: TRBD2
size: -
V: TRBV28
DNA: TGTGCCAGCAGTCCACAAGGGGACTACGCTGGGGCCAACGTCCTGACTTTC
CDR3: CASSPQGDYAGANVLTF

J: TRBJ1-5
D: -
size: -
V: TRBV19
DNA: TGTGCCAGTAGTGTGACAGCCCCTGCGACCCAGCATTTT
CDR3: CASSVTAPATQHF

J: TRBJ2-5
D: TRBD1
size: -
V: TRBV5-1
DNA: TGCGCCAGCAGTCCTACCTCAGGGGGAACGGAGACCCAGTACTTC
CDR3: CASSPTSGGTETQYF

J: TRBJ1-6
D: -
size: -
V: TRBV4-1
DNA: TGCGCCAGCAGCCAAGATGGCGGAGGGGCAAGGAATTCACCCCTCCACTTT
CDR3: CASSQDGGGARNSPLHF

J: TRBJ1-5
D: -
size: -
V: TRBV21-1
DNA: TGTGCCAGCAGCCCCCCCGGGACAGGGGATCAGCCCCAGCATTTT
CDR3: CASSPPGTGDQPQHF

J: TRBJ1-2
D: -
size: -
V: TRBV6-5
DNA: TGTGCCAGCACCCATGGGGAGGGTTTCAACTATGGCTACACCTTC
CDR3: CASTHGEGFNYGYTF

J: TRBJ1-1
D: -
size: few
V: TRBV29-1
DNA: TGCAGCGTTGGGAAGGCCCAGGGTGCTGAAGCTTTCTTT
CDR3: CSVGKAQGAEAFF

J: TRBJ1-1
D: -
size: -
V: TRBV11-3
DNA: TGTGCCAGCAGCTTTTCAATGAACACTGAAGCTTTCTTT
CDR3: CASSFSMNTEAFF

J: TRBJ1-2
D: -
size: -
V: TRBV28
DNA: TGTGCCAGCAGTTTCTCAGGGGTTGGCTATGGCTACACCTTC
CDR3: CASSFSGVGYGYTF

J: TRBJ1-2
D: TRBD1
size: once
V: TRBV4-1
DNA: TGCGCCAGCAGCCAAGTTGGGGGACAGGGCCCAAACTATGGCTACACCTTC
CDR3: CASSQVGGQGPNYGYTF

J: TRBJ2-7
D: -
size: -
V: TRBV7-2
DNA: TGTGCCAGCAGCTTAGATACAGGGTTCTACGAGCAGTACTTC
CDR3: CASSLDTGFYEQYF